The 28 T cell receptor beta chains reported below all come from one sample, sequenced in a study of cytomegalovirus exposure and HLA in healthy donors. Both 60 Vbeta primers and 13 Jbeta primers went into the PCR. Only in-frame clones appear in the TCRdb table, and some are missing; sequencing was by immunoSEQ multiplex PCR. This listing includes about 200,000 clones. The material sequenced was PBMCs. All receptors come from a girl aged 2-10 years in good health and CMV-seropositive.

The V gene is TRBV6-1, the J gene TRBJ2-7; D remains unclear. V shed 7 bases and J shed 4 bases, with 11 bases lying between them. The germline V gene encodes CDR1 MNHNS and CDR2 SASEGT. CDR3 size: 12 residues. CDR3 sequence (DNA): TGTGCCAGCATGGGTGGGCATTACGAGCAGTACTTC. Translating it yields CASMGGHYEQYF.

The rearrangement joins TRBV10-2 to TRBJ2-7, with D maybe TRBD1 (6 bases). This CDR3 has 13 amino acids. V was cut by 10 bases and J by 3 bases, with 16 bases left in between. Germline CDR1 is WSHSY and CDR2 is SAAADI. DNA of the CDR3: TGCGCCACCCTTCCAGCCAGGGGCTACGAGCAGTACTTC. Its translation: CATLPARGYEQYF.

This chain joins TRBV7-6 and TRBJ1-4; 8 nucleotides agree with TRBD1. The CDR3 covers 14 residues. Trimming at V came to 5 bases and at J to 7 bases, leaving 6 bases not matched to a gene. The germline CDR1 and CDR2 sequences are SGHVS and FNYEAQ. This CDR3 reads CASSEDRAGEKLFF. The CDR3 nucleotides are TGTGCCAGCAGCGAGGACAGGGCCGGTGAAAAACTGTTTTTT.

Turning to this clone: Other nucleotide sequences in the sample specify the same CDR3. The CDR3 sequence: CASSQDSYEQYF. The CDR3 DNA reads as TGCGCCAGCAGCCAAGATAGTTACGAGCAGTACTTC. The V gene is TRBV4-1, the J gene TRBJ2-7; D remains ambiguous. V was cut by 0 bases and J by 4 bases, with 4 bases left in between. The CDR3 consists of 12 residues. Germline lookup yields CDR1 MGHRA and CDR2 YSYEKL.

V gene TRBV28 combines with J gene TRBJ2-3; unclear D gene. Trimming removed 7 bases at V and 6 bases at J, with 14 bases between. This CDR3 is built from 13 residues. The germline V gene encodes CDR1 MDHEN and CDR2 SYDVKM. CDR3 residues: CASTPSMWDTQYF. DNA of the CDR3: TGTGCCAGCACCCCCTCTATGTGGGATACGCAGTATTTT.

The rearrangement links TRBV7-9 to TRBJ1-3; no definite D call. Trimming stripped 1 base from V and 0 bases from J, with 7 bases between. This CDR3 contains 15 residues. The germline gives CDR1 SEHNR, CDR2 FQNEAQ (reference sequence). The CDR3 region has the DNA TGTGCCAGCAGCTTAGACGAGGGCTCTGGAAACACCATATATTTT. The encoded protein is CASSLDEGSGNTIYF.

As DNA, the CDR3 is TGCGCCAGCAGCTTATGGCCGGGAGGGGGTGAGCAGTTCTTC. It encodes CASSLWPGGGEQFF. V usage is TRBV5-1 and J usage is TRBJ2-1; 8 bases match TRBD2. V was clipped by 2 bases and J by 9 bases; unmatched bases: 7. Germline V gene sequence: CDR1 SGHRS, CDR2 YFSETQ. The CDR3 extends over 14 amino acids.

V is TRBV28 and J is TRBJ2-6; D perhaps matches TRBD1 (5 bases). This CDR3 contains 15 residues. V was trimmed by 3 bases and J by 1 base, leaving 7 bases between them. The germline gives CDR1 MDHEN, CDR2 SYDVKM. CDR3 in amino acids: CASSLGQSGANVLTF. CDR3 DNA: TGTGCCAGCAGTTTGGGGCAGTCTGGGGCCAACGTCCTGACTTTC.

The chain uses TRBV27 and TRBJ2-5; tentative D call: TRBD2 (6 bases). The CDR3 has 13 amino acids. V was pared by 6 bases and J by 3 bases, with 11 bases between. CDR1 is MNHEY and CDR2 is SMNVEV in the germline V gene (reference sequence). In DNA form, the CDR3 reads TGTGCCAGCAGCGCTCCGGGAGAAGAGACCCAGTACTTC. Translation: CASSAPGEETQYF.

J is TRBJ2-7 and V is TRBV28; D is possibly TRBD1 (6 bases). V lost 7 bases to trimming and J lost 3 bases, with 19 bases between them. Germline V gene data show CDR1 as MDHEN and CDR2 as SYDVKM. There are 15 residues in the CDR3. CDR3 nucleotides: TGTGCCAGCAACCCGTCCCACAGGGTCCACTACGAGCAGTACTTC. Encoded protein: CASNPSHRVHYEQYF.

This chain joins TRBV19 and TRBJ1-2, with D hard to call. The CDR3 length is 14 residues. The V and J ends lost 7 bases and 8 bases respectively, with 20 bases between them. Germline V gene data show CDR1 as LNHDA and CDR2 as SQIVND (reference sequence). The CDR3 region is CASNEEAGSGGYTF. The DNA of the CDR3 is TGTGCCAGTAACGAGGAAGCAGGCAGCGGGGGCTACACCTTC.

V is TRBV2 and J is TRBJ2-3, with 13 bases that match TRBD2. In germline, CDR1 is SNHLY, CDR2 FYNNEI. After removal of 6 bases from V and 0 bases from J, the junction contained 12 bases not matched to a gene. This CDR3 region has 19 residues. This chain's CDR3 is CASSPAGLAGYTSTDTQYF. The CDR3 coding sequence is TGTGCCAGCAGCCCGGCGGGACTAGCGGGATACACTAGCACAGATACGCAGTATTTT.

This CDR3 reads CASRHTGTSSYEQFF. The CDR3 DNA reads TGTGCCAGCAGGCATACCGGGACTAGCTCTTATGAGCAGTTCTTC. The chain combines TRBV27 with TRBJ2-1; 9 nucleotides line up with TRBD2. Germline lookup yields CDR1 MNHEY and CDR2 SMNVEV (reference sequence). There are 15 residues in the CDR3. Germline trimming cut 6 bases from V and 8 bases from J; bases unmatched to any gene: 11.

The chain couples TRBV4-1 to TRBJ2-7; maybe TRBD2 (5 bases). The CDR3 runs to 14 residues. Germline lookup yields CDR1 MGHRA and CDR2 YSYEKL. Trimming left V 1 base short and J 5 bases short, with 12 bases between. The CDR3 DNA sequence: TGCGCCAGCAGCCAAGTAGGGAGCTTGGACGAGCAGTACTTC. Residues: CASSQVGSLDEQYF.

V usage is TRBV6-1 and J usage is TRBJ1-4; possibly TRBD1 for D (5 bases). The germline V gene has CDR1 MNHNS and CDR2 SASEGT. Trimming stripped 3 bases from V and 6 bases from J, with 14 bases between. CDR3 length: 15 residues. The CDR3 spells CASSEQRGLDEKLFF. DNA for the CDR3: TGTGCCAGCAGTGAGCAAAGGGGATTGGATGAAAAACTGTTTTTT.

CDR3 residues: CASSQGQGESLSYEQYF. CDR3 nucleotides: TGCGCCAGCAGCCAAGGTCAGGGGGAGTCCCTCTCCTACGAGCAGTACTTC. The rearrangement uses TRBV4-1 and TRBJ2-7; 7 positions agree with TRBD1. Trimming at V came to 1 base and at J to 0 bases, leaving 9 bases not matched to a gene. The germline gives CDR1 MGHRA, CDR2 YSYEKL. The CDR3 has 17 residues.

The chain joins TRBV28 to TRBJ2-7; a possible D gene is TRBD2 (6 bases). The germline V gene encodes CDR1 MDHEN and CDR2 SYDVKM. V was clipped by 6 bases and J by 3 bases, with 18 bases between them. The CDR3 loop spans 15 amino acids. CDR3 sequence: CASRVRGSGFYEQYF. The CDR3 region has the DNA TGTGCCAGCAGGGTGCGGGGCAGCGGCTTCTACGAGCAGTACTTC.

V and J are TRBV27 and TRBJ2-7, with TRBD2 identical over 8 bases. V lost 3 bases to trimming and J lost 5 bases; unmatched junction nucleotides: 6. This CDR3 contains 14 residues. CDR1 is MNHEY and CDR2 is SMNVEV in the germline V gene (reference sequence). CDR3 protein: CASSFRLAKNEQYF. CDR3 in DNA: TGTGCCAGCAGTTTTAGACTAGCGAAAAACGAGCAGTACTTC.

The rearrangement joins TRBV5-1 to TRBJ2-1; TRBD1 agrees at 8 bases. The CDR3 loop spans 14 amino acids. With 3 bases clipped from V and 8 bases from J, the junction kept 7 bases outside the gene matches. The V gene's germline CDR1 is SGHRS and CDR2 YFSETQ. The CDR3 region is CASSSGQGVDEQFF. CDR3 nucleotide sequence: TGCGCCAGCAGCTCAGGACAGGGTGTAGATGAGCAGTTCTTC.

V usage is TRBV2 and J usage is TRBJ2-3; 8 bases line up with TRBD1. This CDR3 is 15 amino acids long. Losses at the gene ends were 8 bases for V and 3 bases for J; bases not matched to a gene: 10. Per the germline V gene, CDR1 is SNHLY and CDR2 is FYNNEI. In DNA form, the CDR3 reads TGTGCCAGCGGTAGAAGACAGGGGTTGACAGATACGCAGTATTTT. This gives the protein CASGRRQGLTDTQYF.

The chain employs TRBV4-2 and TRBJ2-3; no reliable D call. V was cut by 2 bases and J by 7 bases, with 19 bases left in between. Per the germline V gene, CDR1 is LGHNA and CDR2 is YNFKEQ. CDR3 length: 16 residues. The CDR3 DNA reads as TGTGCCAGCAGCCAAACGATTAGCCGGATCAAAAATACGCAGTATTTT. Its protein is CASSQTISRIKNTQYF.

This sequence joins TRBV6-6 and TRBJ1-2; tentatively, D is TRBD1 (6 bases). The CDR3 runs to 14 residues. V was cut by 5 bases and J by 8 bases, with 18 bases left in between. Germline assignment: CDR1 MNHNY and CDR2 SVGAGI (reference sequence). In DNA, the CDR3 is TGTGCCAGCAGTCCCGGCCCGGGACATGGGGGCTACACCTTC. Protein product: CASSPGPGHGGYTF.

This chain links TRBV6-5 with TRBJ2-5; 7 bases are a match to TRBD1. The DNA end lines up better with TRBJ2-7; the J call may be wrong. CDR3 size: 13 residues. CDR1 and CDR2 (germline): MNHEY, SVGAGI. The CDR3 sequence: CASMRTGWNEQYF. DNA of the CDR3: TGTGCCAGCATGCGGACAGGCTGGAACGAGCAGTACTTC.

The genes are TRBV20-1 and TRBJ2-7; D not resolved. Trimming left V 8 bases short and J 5 bases short, with 10 bases between. Per germline, CDR1 DFQATT and CDR2 SNEGSKA (reference sequence). The CDR3 has 10 residues. The CDR3 DNA reads as TGCAGTCAAGGAGTCCACGAGCAGTACTTC. Protein product: CSQGVHEQYF.

V usage is TRBV4-1 and J usage is TRBJ2-2; no definite D call. Germline V gives CDR1 MGHRA, CDR2 YSYEKL. CDR3 size: 14 residues. V was pared by 0 bases and J by 3 bases, with 5 bases between. For the CDR3, the DNA is TGCGCCAGCAGCCAAGACGGTCACACCGGGGAGCTGTTTTTT. Amino acids: CASSQDGHTGELFF.

This rearrangement joins TRBV6-5 to TRBJ2-7; 8 bases align to TRBD1. The V gene's germline CDR1 is MNHEY and CDR2 SVGAGI. V was clipped by 8 bases and J by 0 bases; unmatched bases: 9. This CDR3 region has 15 residues. CDR3 in DNA: TGTGCCAGCGCCTCGGGGACAGGCCTCTCCTACGAGCAGTACTTC. This codes for CASASGTGLSYEQYF.

About this clone: One end of the junction varies from germline; a read error may be responsible. The V gene is TRBV5-1, the J gene TRBJ1-2; 9 bases map to TRBD1. Germline lookup yields CDR1 SGHRS and CDR2 YFSETQ. CDR3 length: 14 amino acids. Written as DNA, the CDR3 is TGCGCCAGCAGCTCAGGGACAGGGATGGATGGCCACACCTTC. Translated, it gives CASSSGTGMDGHTF.

The rearrangement links TRBV28 to TRBJ1-4, with D maybe TRBD1 (6 bases). The CDR3 has 14 amino acids. V lost 2 bases, J lost 5 bases, and 9 bases lay in between. Germline V gene lookup returns CDR1 MDHEN and CDR2 SYDVKM. CDR3 sequence (DNA): TGTGCCAGCAGTTTAGGGGGCTCAAATGAAAAACTGTTTTTT. Amino acid sequence: CASSLGGSNEKLFF. Combining the CDR3 with reference TRBV28 and TRBJ1-4 gives the whole variable domain DVKVTQSSRYLVKRTGEKVFLECVQDMDHENMFWYRQDPGLGLRLIYFSYDVKMKEKGDIPEGYSVSREKKERFSLILESASTNQTSMYLCASSLGGSNEKLFFGSGTQLSVL.